The present T cell receptor beta chain was sequenced within a study of T cell repertoires in cytomegalovirus infection. At least ten counts were recorded for this clonotype. Its antigen is as yet unknown. General observations from the study: Clonotype analysis showed dominance of the ex vivo response by HLA-C-restricted CMV-specific TCR beta clonotypes.

TCRdb called the reads again in MiXCR, with one record for every CDR3 protein. The sample has hundreds of thousands of distinct CDR3 sequences, around a third seen once. The V gene lost 1 base and the J gene lost 2 bases, with 9 bases spanning the gap. The germline CDR1 and CDR2 sequences are SGHTA and FQGNSA. The CDR3 extends over 15 amino acids. The TCR sequence derives from a human donor in good health (CMV status not recorded). Some clones in this sample may be carry-over from other donors' samples. The chain combines TRBV7-2 with TRBJ2-1, with D perhaps matching TRBD2 (6 bases). This material consisted of cultured PBMCs, taken from culture after CMV antigen stimulation. The CDR3 DNA is TGTGCCAGCAGCTTAGGGGCGGGGACCTACAATGAGCAGTTCTTC. As protein: CASSLGAGTYNEQFF.